Presented here are 2 T cell receptor beta chains from one specimen sequenced in a study of CD8+ T cells in alopecia areata. Following extraction, RNA underwent reverse transcription to cDNA, which served as the sequencing template. The data were produced by immunoSEQ multiplex PCR, yet TCRdb's version contains in-frame clones alone and is incomplete. This table has 150,000 to 200,000 clones, around 60% appearing once. Treatment denoted: oral pan-JAK inhibitor, 5-10 mg twice daily. This specimen consisted of CD4+ T cells sorted from blood, obtained around week 50, from a patient treated with tofacitinib. The receptors here all came from a human donor with alopecia areata.

The chain links TRBV7-9 to TRBJ1-2; no definite D call. Germline-derived CDR1 and CDR2 are SEHNR and FQNEAQ (reference sequence). This CDR3 comprises 12 residues. The V gene lost 0 bases and the J gene lost 4 bases, with 3 bases spanning the gap. CDR3 protein: CASSLAGYGYTF. In DNA, the CDR3 is TGTGCCAGCAGCTTAGCCGGCTATGGCTACACCTTC.

The CDR3 DNA reads as TGCAGCGTTGTTCGGCAGTACGAGCAGTACTTC. Translation gives CSVVRQYEQYF. The chain joins TRBV29-1 to TRBJ2-7; D unresolved. Germline loops: CDR1 SQVTM, CDR2 ANQGSEA. The V end lost 4 bases, the J end lost 4 bases, and 8 bases lay between the germline ends. The CDR3 spans 11 residues.